This entry lists 15 T cell receptor beta chains sequenced from one sample in a study of T cells expressing NK-cell markers. TCRdb re-called the 5' RACE reads and shows each CDR3 protein once, DNA omitted. The sample includes approximately 550,000 distinct CDR3 sequences. Sequenced material: blood T cells: a sorted CD56 or NKG2C T cell subset, CD4+ or CD8+ T cells, or bulk PBMC T cells (not recorded which). The receptors derive from a man aged 18-30 years in good health.

V usage is TRBV12-3 or TRBV12-4 and J usage is TRBJ2-5; TCRdb names TRBD2, which stays unverified in the absence of DNA. This CDR3 contains 14 residues. CDR3: CASSSLAGGRTQYF.

This sequence joins TRBV20-1 and TRBJ2-1; TCRdb's D gene call, TRBD2, goes unchecked for lack of DNA. Germline V gene lookup returns CDR1 DFQATT and CDR2 SNEGSKA (reference sequence). The CDR3 has 14 residues. The chain's CDR3 is CSARLPAGPRVQFF.

CDR3 sequence: CAISTGTRIAGELFF. The chain combines TRBV10-3 with TRBJ2-2; lacking DNA, the TRBD2 call made by TCRdb goes unchecked. Germline V lookup: CDR1 ENHRY, CDR2 SYGVKD. This CDR3 region has 15 residues.

This CDR3 reads CSANRGQRDTQYF. The chain uses TRBV20-1 and TRBJ2-3; TCRdb returns TRBD1, unconfirmable since there is no DNA. The CDR3 covers 13 residues. Germline V lookup: CDR1 DFQATT, CDR2 SNEGSKA (reference sequence).

This chain's CDR3 is CASSSPGQGSHEQYF. The chain has TRBV6-2 or TRBV6-3 and TRBJ2-7; lacking DNA, the TRBD1 call made by TCRdb goes unchecked. The CDR3 has 15 residues. From germline, CDR1 is MNHEY and CDR2 SVGEGT.

The V and J genes are TRBV20-1 and TRBJ2-1; as DNA is missing, the TRBD1 call by TCRdb cannot be tested. This CDR3 has 13 amino acids. The germline CDR1 and CDR2 sequences are DFQATT and SNEGSKA (reference sequence). CDR3 sequence: CSASGTMDNEQFF.

The V call is TRBV11-2, the J call TRBJ1-4; as DNA is missing, the TRBD1 call by TCRdb cannot be tested. The CDR3 sequence is 15 residues long. Germline values: CDR1 SGHAT, CDR2 FQNNGV. CDR3 protein: CASSRRRGLEEKLFF.

The chain employs TRBV12-3 or TRBV12-4 and TRBJ2-6; lacking DNA, the TRBD1 call made by TCRdb goes unchecked. The CDR3 has 15 amino acids. The CDR3 protein is CASSLQGTGANVLTF.

The CDR3 loop reads CASSPGGVGVRETQYF. The genes are TRBV7-8 and TRBJ2-5; with no DNA, the TCRdb D assignment of TRBD2 cannot be verified. CDR1 SGHVS and CDR2 FQNEAQ come from the germline V gene. This CDR3 is built from 16 residues.

The genes are TRBV11-2 and TRBJ2-1; TCRdb gives TRBD1 as the D gene, but with no DNA this cannot be confirmed. The germline V gene encodes CDR1 SGHAT and CDR2 FQNNGV. The CDR3 is 15 amino acids. This chain's CDR3 is CASSLDPGQINEQFF. Full variable domain (missing parts from reference TRBV11-2 and TRBJ2-1): EAGVAQSPRYKIIEKRQSVAFWCNPISGHATLYWYQQILGQGPKLLIQFQNNGVVDDSQLPKDRFSAERLKGVDSTLKIQPAKLEDSAVYLCASSLDPGQINEQFFGPGTRLTVL.

V usage is TRBV15 and J usage is TRBJ2-7; with no DNA, the TCRdb D assignment of TRBD1 cannot be verified. The CDR3 has 16 amino acids. Germline V gene data show CDR1 as LNHNV and CDR2 as YYDKDF (reference sequence). CDR3 region: CATRGGGGTGSYEQYF. Full variable domain (rest looked up from reference TRBV15 and TRBJ2-7): DAMVIQNPRYQVTQFGKPVTLSCSQTLNHNVMYWYQQKSSQAPKLLFHYYDKDFNNEADTPDNFQSRRPNTSFCFLDIRSPGLGDTAMYLCATRGGGGTGSYEQYFGPGTRLTVT.

The V gene is TRBV11-2, the J gene TRBJ2-7; the TRBD2 assignment by TCRdb is unverifiable without DNA. There are 18 residues in the CDR3. Germline V gene data show CDR1 as SGHAT and CDR2 as FQNNGV. CDR3 loop: CASSGPTGTSGRRYEQYF. The complete variable domain, with remaining parts taken from reference TRBV11-2 and TRBJ2-7, reads EAGVAQSPRYKIIEKRQSVAFWCNPISGHATLYWYQQILGQGPKLLIQFQNNGVVDDSQLPKDRFSAERLKGVDSTLKIQPAKLEDSAVYLCASSGPTGTSGRRYEQYFGPGTRLTVT.

The chain combines TRBV5-5 with TRBJ2-1; the TCRdb D gene call, TRBD1, has no DNA to confirm it. Germline CDR1 SGHKS, CDR2 YYEKEE (reference sequence). This CDR3 is built from 15 residues. CDR3 sequence reads: CASSPTGNENNEQFF.

The chain carries TRBV25-1 and TRBJ2-1. The germline V gene has CDR1 MGHDK and CDR2 SYGVNS. The CDR3 has 15 amino acids. CDR3 residues: CASSERARASNEQFF.

This sequence joins TRBV5-1 and TRBJ2-1; as DNA is missing, the TRBD1 call by TCRdb cannot be tested. The CDR3 spans 16 residues. Germline V gene data show CDR1 as SGHRS and CDR2 as YFSETQ. The CDR3 reads CASSVSGTGDGNEQFF.